This T cell receptor beta chain was found in a study of brain metastases from non-small cell lung cancer. The V end lost 1 base, the J end lost 0 bases, and 12 bases lay between the germline ends. The germline V gene encodes CDR1 SGHVS and CDR2 FQNEAQ. The CDR3 loop spans 16 amino acids. This clone was seen a few times. Its matching antigen is unknown. This specimen includes other DNA sequences encoding the same CDR3. Assay: immunoSEQ multiplex PCR; the TCRdb copy retains only in-frame clones and omits some. Of roughly 6,200 clones in the sample, approximately 80% were seen once. The study's findings and limits: Metastases had sparse T cells but largely shared repertoires with primaries. Compared with their matched primary tumors, roughly 64% of brain metastases showed expanded T-cell clones. Brain metastases had lower T-cell infiltration than primary tumors.

The sequence derives from a donor over 35 with non-small cell lung cancer. The V gene is TRBV7-8, the J gene TRBJ1-1, with unresolved D. Source material: primary lung tumor tissue. The CDR3 bases are TGTGCCAGCAGCTTAGGAGGTTGGGCTTTGAACACTGAAGCTTTCTTT. Amino acids: CASSLGGWALNTEAFF.